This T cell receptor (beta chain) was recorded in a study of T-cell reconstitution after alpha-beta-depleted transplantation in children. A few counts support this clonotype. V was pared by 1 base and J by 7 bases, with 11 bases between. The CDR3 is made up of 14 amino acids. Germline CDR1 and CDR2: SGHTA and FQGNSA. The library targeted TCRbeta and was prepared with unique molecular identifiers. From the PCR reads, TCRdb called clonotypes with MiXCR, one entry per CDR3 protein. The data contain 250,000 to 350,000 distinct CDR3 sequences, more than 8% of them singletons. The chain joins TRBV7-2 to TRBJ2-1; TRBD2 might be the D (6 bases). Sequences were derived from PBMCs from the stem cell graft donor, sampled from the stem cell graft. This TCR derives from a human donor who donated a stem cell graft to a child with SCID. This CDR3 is CASSLDGGGNEQFF. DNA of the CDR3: TGTGCCAGCAGCTTAGATGGTGGAGGGAATGAGCAGTTCTTC.